The 22 T cell receptor beta chains presented below share a single source sample, sequenced in a study of beta chain features in type 1 diabetes. Every isolated RNA sample was fully reverse transcribed, so sequencing captured expressed TCRB transcripts. The protocol was immunoSEQ multiplex PCR, while the TCRdb copy is restricted to in-frame clones and leaves out a portion. Of about 620,000 clones in the sample, 15% to 19% were seen once. What was sequenced was naive CD4+ T cells from blood. Receptors were obtained from a man younger than 35 in good health.

The rearrangement joins TRBV4-2 to TRBJ1-4; 7 nucleotides line up with TRBD1. This CDR3 contains 16 residues. Germline-derived CDR1 and CDR2 are LGHNA and YNFKEQ. With V trimmed by 0 bases and J by 7 bases, 8 bases remained unmatched. The DNA for the CDR3 is TGTGCCAGCAGCCAAGATAGGACCAGGGGGATTGAAAAACTGTTTTTT. Protein sequence: CASSQDRTRGIEKLFF.

The rearrangement joins TRBV28 to TRBJ2-2; D gene ambiguous. The CDR3 is made up of 13 amino acids. Trimming took off 6 bases at V and 4 bases at J, with 9 bases between the two ends. Germline CDR1 and CDR2: MDHEN and SYDVKM. CDR3 loop: CASRLSGTGELFF. For the CDR3, the DNA is TGTGCCAGCAGGTTGTCGGGCACCGGGGAGCTGTTTTTT.

The chain joins TRBV4-3 to TRBJ2-2, with D possibly matching TRBD2 (5 bases). The V gene lost 4 bases and the J gene lost 6 bases, with 15 bases spanning the gap. The CDR3 covers 15 residues. Germline-derived CDR1 and CDR2 are LGHNA and YSLEER. CDR3 coding DNA: TGCGCCAGCAGCCGACTCCGGGGAGTCCCCGGGGAGCTGTTTTTT. Its translation is CASSRLRGVPGELFF.

This sequence joins TRBV6-1 and TRBJ2-7; 7 nucleotides agree with TRBD1. CDR3 size: 13 residues. Trimming removed 8 bases from V and 1 base from J; junction bases left unmatched: 5. Germline V gene lookup returns CDR1 MNHNS and CDR2 SASEGT. The CDR3 loop is CASGNRGSYEQYF. For the CDR3, the DNA is TGTGCCAGCGGAAACAGGGGATCCTACGAGCAGTACTTC.

This clone was seen a handful of times. This chain uses TRBV7-3 with TRBJ2-6, with a possible D match to TRBD1 (6 bases). The CDR3 consists of 16 residues. V lost 4 bases and J 0 bases, leaving 10 bases between the germline ends. Looked up from germline, CDR1 is SGHTA and CDR2 is FQGTGA. CDR3 sequence (DNA): TGTGCCAGCAGCTGGACAGTTGGCTCTGGGGCCAACGTCCTGACTTTC. Amino acids: CASSWTVGSGANVLTF.

This clone was recorded a few times. The chain joins TRBV6-5 to TRBJ2-7; 10 nucleotides match TRBD1. With V trimmed by 8 bases and J by 4 bases, 5 bases remained unmatched. The CDR3 has 13 amino acids. CDR1 is MNHEY and CDR2 is SVGAGI in the germline V gene. The CDR3 loop reads CASWTGGRYEQYF. The CDR3 DNA follows: TGTGCCAGCTGGACAGGGGGGCGGTACGAGCAGTACTTC.

There are a few counts of this clone. The chain is built from TRBV7-6 and TRBJ2-2; no clear D. Germline V gene lookup returns CDR1 SGHVS and CDR2 FNYEAQ. The CDR3 is 14 amino acids. With 7 bases removed from V and 6 bases from J, the gap between germline ends came to 15 bases. CDR3 protein: CASNPSADAGELFF. The CDR3, as DNA: TGTGCCAGCAACCCTTCCGCAGATGCCGGGGAGCTGTTTTTT.

The rearrangement joins TRBV6-6 to TRBJ2-5; D is tentatively TRBD1 or TRBD2 (6 bases each). CDR3 length equals 14 residues. V gave up 7 bases and J gave up 2 bases, with 14 bases separating them. CDR1 is MNHNY, CDR2 SVGAGI, per germline (reference sequence). The CDR3 region has the DNA TGTGCCAGCAAGCTCGGGGGCGGGCAAGAGACCCAGTACTTC. Amino acid sequence: CASKLGGGQETQYF.

This clone has only a few counts. This chain joins TRBV14 and TRBJ1-1; the D gene is possibly TRBD1 (5 bases). The CDR3 contains 16 residues. The germline V and J ends were trimmed by 4 bases and 2 bases, with 17 bases remaining between them. Looked up from germline, CDR1 is SGHDN and CDR2 is FVKESK. Here the CDR3 reads CASSPRRGSYNTEAFF. The CDR3 region has the DNA TGTGCCAGCAGCCCTCGGCGGGGCTCCTACAACACTGAAGCTTTCTTT.

The chain employs TRBV4-1 and TRBJ2-1; the match to TRBD2 covers 12 bases. Per germline, CDR1 MGHRA and CDR2 YSYEKL. The CDR3 is made up of 18 amino acids. V gave up 5 bases and J gave up 6 bases; unmatched junction bases: 14. The CDR3 region has the DNA TGCGCCAGCAGCTTAAGGGCTAGCGGGGGGGTCTCGGGCAATGAGCAGTTCTTC. Protein sequence: CASSLRASGGVSGNEQFF.

The table lists this clone with many counts. The J gene is TRBJ2-4, the V gene TRBV28, with D possibly TRBD2 on 7 matching bases. The V end was cut by 7 bases, the J end by 8 bases, with 21 bases between. The CDR3 extends over 15 amino acids. Looked up from germline, CDR1 is MDHEN and CDR2 is SYDVKM. This CDR3 reads CASTRGAALQDIQYF. The CDR3 coding sequence is TGTGCCAGCACCCGGGGGGCAGCGCTCCAGGACATTCAGTACTTC.

The chain uses TRBV5-4 and TRBJ1-1; maybe TRBD1 (5 bases). The germline V and J ends were trimmed by 0 bases and 4 bases, with 13 bases remaining between them. The V gene's germline CDR1 is SGHNT and CDR2 YYREEE (reference sequence). The CDR3 is 15 amino acids. The CDR3 DNA is TGTGCCAGCAGCTTGGGGCAGGGCCGGGTCACTGAAGCTTTCTTT. Its translation: CASSLGQGRVTEAFF. Filled out from reference TRBV5-4 and TRBJ1-1, the complete variable domain reads ETGVTQSPTHLIKTRGQQVTLRCSSQSGHNTVSWYQQALGQGPQFIFQYYREEENGRGNFPPRFSGLQFPNYSSELNVNALELDDSALYLCASSLGQGRVTEAFFGQGTRLTVV.

J is TRBJ2-1 and V is TRBV25-1, with 8 nucleotides matching TRBD2. With 8 bases clipped from V and 12 bases from J, the junction kept 12 bases outside the gene matches. Germline CDR1 is MGHDK and CDR2 is SYGVNS. The CDR3 is 13 amino acids. DNA of the CDR3: TGTGCCAGCTTTAGCGGGATGGCAATGTTGCAGTTCTTC. Protein product: CASFSGMAMLQFF.

This rearrangement joins TRBV10-3 to TRBJ2-4; D gene uncertain. V lost 4 bases and J lost 7, with 5 bases in between. Germline V gene lookup returns CDR1 ENHRY and CDR2 SYGVKD. This CDR3 is built from 11 residues. The chain's CDR3 is CAISAGNIQYF. In DNA, the CDR3 is TGTGCCATCAGTGCGGGTAACATTCAGTACTTC.

In its sample, this clone was seen a few times. This chain joins TRBV10-3 and TRBJ1-1; unclear D gene. The germline V gene has CDR1 ENHRY and CDR2 SYGVKD. V lost 3 bases, J lost 6 bases, and 8 bases lay in between. The CDR3 totals 12 residues. Here the CDR3 reads CAISELYSEAFF. The CDR3 nucleotides are TGTGCCATCAGTGAACTTTACTCTGAAGCTTTCTTT.

The chain combines TRBV7-2 with TRBJ2-3; D is ambiguous. The germline gives CDR1 SGHTA, CDR2 FQGNSA. CDR3 length: 14 residues. V lost 8 bases to trimming and J lost 2 bases, with 14 bases between them. CDR3 in amino acids: CASHSAGSTDTQYF. The CDR3 coding sequence is TGTGCCAGCCACTCCGCAGGTTCCACAGATACGCAGTATTTT.

As for this clone: The junction departs from the called germline gene at one end, perhaps through a read error. The V and J genes are TRBV7-7 and TRBJ2-6; tentative D call: TRBD1 (5 bases). This CDR3 contains 15 residues. Germline V CDR1 and CDR2: SSHAT, FNYEAQ (reference sequence). The CDR3 sequence: CASSLDSSGANVLTF. In nucleotides, the CDR3 is TGTGCTAGCAGCCTAGACAGCTCTGGGGCCAACGTCCTGACTTTC. Together with reference TRBV7-7 and TRBJ2-6, the CDR3 gives the full variable domain: GAGVSQSPRYKVTKRGQDVTLRCDPISSHATLYWYQQALGQGPEFLTYFNYEAQPDKSGLPSDRFSAERPEGSISTLTIQRTEQRDSAMYRCASSLDSSGANVLTFGAGSRLTVL.

A few counts support this clone. The chain's CDR3 is CAITKGDGTEAFF. The CDR3 region has the DNA TGTGCCATCACTAAAGGGGACGGGACTGAAGCTTTCTTT. The rearrangement joins TRBV10-3 to TRBJ1-1; tentative D call: TRBD1 (5 bases). Trimming left V 7 bases short and J 5 bases short, with 14 bases between. Germline assignment: CDR1 ENHRY and CDR2 SYGVKD. The CDR3 is made up of 13 amino acids.

This clone was found once. The chain carries TRBV6-6 and TRBJ1-2; D might be TRBD1 (6 bases). The CDR3 is 14 residues long. Between the trimmed V and J ends, which lost 4 bases and 0 bases, there was a span of 9 bases. CDR1 is MNHNY, CDR2 SVGAGI, per germline (reference sequence). The CDR3 loop reads CASSFGGPNYGYTF. The CDR3 bases are TGTGCCAGCAGTTTTGGGGGCCCTAACTATGGCTACACCTTC.

Here the CDR3 reads CASSMDPGTGPYEQYF. CDR3 nucleotide sequence: TGTGCCAGTAGTATGGACCCCGGGACAGGACCCTACGAGCAGTACTTC. The V call is TRBV19, the J call TRBJ2-7; 8 nucleotides match TRBD1. Germline loops: CDR1 LNHDA, CDR2 SQIVND (reference sequence). V was pared by 3 bases and J by 2 bases, with 9 bases of the junction left unmatched. This CDR3 has 16 amino acids.

This clone was detected a few times. The rearrangement links TRBV5-4 to TRBJ2-2; 7 bases are a match to TRBD2. Germline V gene data show CDR1 as SGHNT and CDR2 as YYREEE (reference sequence). The J segment lost 0 bases and the V segment lost 4 bases, leaving 6 bases of the junction unmatched. The length of the CDR3 is 16 residues. CDR3 DNA sequence: TGTGCCAGCAGCCGCCTCAGCGGGGCGAACACCGGGGAGCTGTTTTTT. Encoded protein: CASSRLSGANTGELFF.

In its sample, this clone was seen a few times. Other DNA sequences in the same sample also yield this CDR3. The V call is TRBV18, the J call TRBJ1-2; 8 bases map to TRBD1. There are 13 residues in the CDR3. V was pared by 6 bases and J by 5 bases, with 5 bases of the junction left unmatched. Looked up from germline, CDR1 is KGHSH and CDR2 is LQKENI. The CDR3 nucleotides read TGTGCCAGCTCTCCCGGGACAGGTTATGGCTACACCTTC. Its translation: CASSPGTGYGYTF. Full variable domain (missing parts from reference TRBV18 and TRBJ1-2): NAGVMQNPRHLVRRRGQEARLRCSPMKGHSHVYWYRQLPEEGLKFMVYLQKENIIDESGMPKERFSAEFPKEGPSILRIQQVVRGDSAAYFCASSPGTGYGYTFGSGTRLTVV.